This is a list of T cell receptor beta chains from one sample in a study of T cell changes during pregnancy in multiple sclerosis. Libraries were prepared by immunoSEQ multiplex PCR; TCRdb keeps only in-frame clonotypes and omits some of them. Of about 36,000 clones in the sample, 88% were seen once. The specimen comprised CD4+ T cells from peripheral blood mononuclear cells, sampled in the first trimester of pregnancy. These receptors all come from a female donor with multiple sclerosis, enrolled in a pregnancy study. The CDR3 runs from the conserved cysteine through the conserved F or W. Fields, in order: D gene, clone size, J gene, V gene, CDR3 DNA, CDR3 protein. The D gene is left open where the match is weak. For some rows the clone size is stated as once, few or many, or as a class when expanded; others skip it.

TRBD1 | . | TRBJ2-7 | TRBV5-1 | TGCGCCAGCAGCTCAGGGGGACCAGGGCTTGAGCAGTACTTC | CASSSGGPGLEQYF
TRBD2 | . | TRBJ2-1 | TRBV19 | TGTGCCAGTACTGTCGGACTAGCGGGAGTGGGGGACAATGAGCAGTTCTTC | CASTVGLAGVGDNEQFF
. | . | TRBJ2-7 | TRBV5-1 | TGCGCCAGCAGCTTGGAGTGGAGGGGGCTGGGCGAGCAGTACTTC | CASSLEWRGLGEQYF
TRBD2 | few | TRBJ2-3 | TRBV2 | TGTGCCAGCAGGGAGCGACTAGCTGCTGATACGCAGTATTTT | CASRERLAADTQYF
TRBD1 | . | TRBJ2-3 | TRBV27 | TGTGCCAGCAGTACAAGGACAGGGGTTGGGAGGACAGATACGCAGTATTTT | CASSTRTGVGRTDTQYF
TRBD1 | . | TRBJ1-2 | TRBV5-1 | TGCGCCAGCAGCAGAACCACAGGGGGCGGCTATGGCTACACCTTC | CASSRTTGGGYGYTF
. | . | TRBJ2-7 | TRBV6-5 | TGTGTCAGCAGATTCGCCTACGAGCAGTACTTC | CVSRFAYEQYF
TRBD2 | . | TRBJ2-7 | TRBV18 | TGTGCCAGCTCACCCCTGTTAGCGGGAGGGCCCGACGAGCAGTACTTC | CASSPLLAGGPDEQYF
TRBD1 | . | TRBJ2-3 | TRBV5-6 | TGTGCCAGCAGCTTATTGGGACAGGGGGCAGATACGCAGTATTTT | CASSLLGQGADTQYF
. | . | TRBJ1-6 | TRBV6-1 | TGTGCCAGCAGCGGACAGCAAAGCCATAATTCACCCCTCCACTTT | CASSGQQSHNSPLHF
TRBD1 | . | TRBJ1-1 | TRBV6-5 | TGTGCCAGCAGCCGGGACAGGGGGCAGGTCACTGAAGCTTTCTTT | CASSRDRGQVTEAFF
TRBD1 | . | TRBJ1-5 | TRBV19 | TGTGCCAGTAATCCGACAGGGGGCGGTCAGCCCCAGCATTTT | CASNPTGGGQPQHF
TRBD1 | . | TRBJ2-1 | TRBV19 | TGTGCCAGTAGTGCCCCGGGACAGGGGGCGGATGAGCAGTTCTTC | CASSAPGQGADEQFF
TRBD1 | . | TRBJ2-5 | TRBV7-3 | TGTGCCAGCAGCTTAATCGCAGGGGGCGAGGAGACCCAGTACTTC | CASSLIAGGEETQYF
TRBD1 | once | TRBJ1-2 | TRBV11-3 | TGTGCCAGCAGTGGACAGGGGGGGAATGGCTACACCTTC | CASSGQGGNGYTF
TRBD2 | few | TRBJ2-1 | TRBV30 | TGTGCCTGGAGGACCGAGCGGGGGGGGATTGAGCAGTTCTTC | CAWRTERGGIEQFF
TRBD2 | . | TRBJ2-7 | TRBV27 | TGTGCCAGCAGTTTATCGCCCGGACTAGCGGGACTCTACGAGCAGTACTTC | CASSLSPGLAGLYEQYF
. | . | TRBJ1-1 | TRBV25-1 | TGTGCCAGCAGTGTCCTGACAGGTGGAAACACTGAAGCTTTCTTT | CASSVLTGGNTEAFF
TRBD1 | . | TRBJ2-1 | TRBV5-1 | TGCGCCAGCAGCTTGGAGACAGGGGACAATGAGCAGTTCTTC | CASSLETGDNEQFF
TRBD2 | . | TRBJ2-2 | TRBV18 | TGTGCCAGCTCGCAAAAACTAGCGGGCACCGGGGAGCTGTTTTTT | CASSQKLAGTGELFF